A single sample is the source of the 3 T cell receptor beta chains below, sequenced in a study of T cell repertoires in cytomegalovirus infection. TCRdb reprocessed the reads via MiXCR and lists one record per CDR3 protein. The data hold approximately 320,000 distinct CDR3 sequences, with more than 9% observed a single time. The sample comprised PBMCs. These receptors were obtained from a human donor in good health (CMV status not recorded). Some clones in this sample may be carry-over from other donors' samples.

The sample holds a few counts of this clonotype. This chain connects TRBV7-4 to TRBJ2-5; no reliable D call. The CDR3 has 11 amino acids. Germline CDR1 SGHVT, CDR2 SQSDAQ. Deletions cut 6 bases from V and 7 bases from J, with 9 bases between. The CDR3 loop reads CASSSGGTQYF. The CDR3 nucleotides read TGTGCCAGCAGTTCGGGTGGGACCCAGTACTTC.

This clonotype was picked up many times. V usage is TRBV11-2 and J usage is TRBJ2-1; D is unclear. The CDR3 totals 11 residues. The V and J ends lost 7 bases and 9 bases respectively, with 10 bases between them. Germline assignment: CDR1 SGHAT and CDR2 FQNNGV. CDR3 nucleotides: TGTGCCAGCACTTTCTCCGTTGAGCAGTTCTTC. Its translation is CASTFSVEQFF.

The chain links TRBV6-5 to TRBJ2-5, with D unclear. This CDR3 spans 15 amino acids. The V gene lost 0 bases and the J gene lost 5 bases, with 13 bases spanning the gap. Germline CDR1 MNHEY, CDR2 SVGAGI. CDR3 protein: CASSYSQGRSETQYF. The CDR3 DNA follows: TGTGCCAGCAGTTACTCCCAAGGACGGTCGGAGACCCAGTACTTC.